The present T cell receptor (beta chain) was sequenced within a study of blood T cell repertoires in COVID-19. Study summary: Samples taken during acute and convalescent COVID-19 were collected in the United States, Italy and Spain. T cells, B-cell-depleted T cells, or PBMCs provided the cDNA or gDNA that served as material.

In the original analysis: Amplifying reference gene primers gave estimates of nucleated cell counts. Libraries were prepared by immunoSEQ multiplex PCR; TCRdb keeps only in-frame clonotypes and omits some of them. That table is the source of V, J and clone size, and D and trimming were worked out from the DNA. The data show about 80,000 clones, with approximately 80% seen just once and roughly 16% held by the top ten. V was pared by 2 bases and J by 1 base, with 6 bases between. This CDR3 contains 14 residues. Germline V gene data show CDR1 as LGHDT and CDR2 as YNNKEL (reference sequence). This sequence joins TRBV3-1 (or the pseudogene TRBV3-2) and TRBJ1-5; D is perhaps TRBD1 (6 bases). This TCR came from a woman over 75 with acute or convalescent COVID-19. Sequencing input: peripheral blood. The CDR3 region is CASSQQGSNQPQHF. The DNA for the CDR3 is TGTGCCAGCAGCCAACAGGGGAGCAATCAGCCCCAGCATTTT.